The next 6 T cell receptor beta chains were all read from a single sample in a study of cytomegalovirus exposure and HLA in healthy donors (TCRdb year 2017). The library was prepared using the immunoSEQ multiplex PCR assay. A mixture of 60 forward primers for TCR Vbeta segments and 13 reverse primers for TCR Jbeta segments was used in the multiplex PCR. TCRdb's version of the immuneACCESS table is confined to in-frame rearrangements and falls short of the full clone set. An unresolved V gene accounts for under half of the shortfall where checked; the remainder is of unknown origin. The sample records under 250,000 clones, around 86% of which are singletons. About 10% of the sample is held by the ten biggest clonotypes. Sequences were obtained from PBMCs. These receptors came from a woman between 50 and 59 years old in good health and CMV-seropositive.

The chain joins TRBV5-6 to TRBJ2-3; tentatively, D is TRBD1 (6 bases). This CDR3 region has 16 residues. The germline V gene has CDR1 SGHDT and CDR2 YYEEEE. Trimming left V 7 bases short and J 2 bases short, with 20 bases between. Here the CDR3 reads CASLGTLRGVTDTQYF. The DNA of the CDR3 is TGTGCCAGCCTAGGTACACTCAGGGGTGTCACAGATACGCAGTATTTT.

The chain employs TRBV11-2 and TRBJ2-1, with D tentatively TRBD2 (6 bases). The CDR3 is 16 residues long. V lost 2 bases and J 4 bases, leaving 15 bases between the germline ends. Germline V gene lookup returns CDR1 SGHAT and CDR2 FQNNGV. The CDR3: CASSLFQLAQYNEQFF. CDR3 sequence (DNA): TGTGCCAGCAGCTTATTCCAACTAGCACAGTACAATGAGCAGTTCTTC.

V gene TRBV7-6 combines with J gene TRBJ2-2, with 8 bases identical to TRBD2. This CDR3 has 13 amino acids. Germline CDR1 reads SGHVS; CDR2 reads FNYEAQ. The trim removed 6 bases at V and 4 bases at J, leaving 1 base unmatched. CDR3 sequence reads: CASRSGGTGELFF. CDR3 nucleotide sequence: TGTGCCAGCAGGAGCGGGGGCACCGGGGAGCTGTTTTTT.

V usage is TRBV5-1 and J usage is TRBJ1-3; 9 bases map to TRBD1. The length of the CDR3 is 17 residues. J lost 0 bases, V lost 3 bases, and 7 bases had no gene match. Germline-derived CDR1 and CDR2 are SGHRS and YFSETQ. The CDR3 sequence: CASSSGTGMYSGNTIYF. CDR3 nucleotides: TGCGCCAGCAGCTCCGGGACAGGGATGTACTCTGGAAACACCATATATTTT.

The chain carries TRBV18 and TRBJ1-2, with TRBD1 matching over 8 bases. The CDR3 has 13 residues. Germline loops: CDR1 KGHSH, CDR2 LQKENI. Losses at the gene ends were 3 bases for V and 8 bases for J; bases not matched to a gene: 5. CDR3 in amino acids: CASSPGQGEGYTF. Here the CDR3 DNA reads TGTGCCAGCTCACCCGGACAGGGCGAAGGCTACACCTTC.

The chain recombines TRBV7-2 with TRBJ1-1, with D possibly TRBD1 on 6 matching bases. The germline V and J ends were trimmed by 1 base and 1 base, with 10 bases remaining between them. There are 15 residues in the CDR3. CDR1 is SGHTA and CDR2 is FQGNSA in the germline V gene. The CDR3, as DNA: TGTGCCAGCAGCTTAGAGGCCAGGGGGAACACTGAAGCTTTCTTT. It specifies CASSLEARGNTEAFF.